The 9 T cell receptor beta chains presented below share a single source sample, sequenced in a study of cytomegalovirus exposure and HLA in healthy donors (TCRdb year 2017). Library preparation employed the immunoSEQ multiplex PCR assay. The immuneACCESS repertoire file appears here via TCRdb, limited to in-frame rearrangements. These files lack a portion of the clones; in checked studies, under half of the deficit traces to unresolved V genes, and the cause of the others is not known. The sample includes more than 55,000 clones, with over 75% observed a single time. The ten most abundant clones make up around 2.8% of the sample. Sequenced: PBMCs. The source of these receptors is a man between 18 and 29 years old in good health and CMV-seronegative.

V and J are TRBV29-1 and TRBJ1-2, with TRBD1 identical over 9 bases. V dropped 6 bases and J dropped 4; count of bases not matched to a gene: 3. CDR3 length: 12 residues. Germline V lookup: CDR1 SQVTM, CDR2 ANQGSEA. CDR3 region: CSVGQGAYGYTF. CDR3 bases: TGCAGCGTGGGACAGGGAGCCTATGGCTACACCTTC.

V gene TRBV7-9 combines with J gene TRBJ1-4, with TRBD1 as a possible D gene (5 bases). The CDR3 extends over 19 amino acids. Germline CDR1 SEHNR, CDR2 FQNEAQ (reference sequence). V was clipped by 4 bases and J by 1 base, with 22 bases between them. CDR3 loop: CASSSEHSNGGRTNEKLFF. In nucleotides, the CDR3 is TGTGCCAGCAGCTCAGAACACAGCAACGGGGGTAGAACTAATGAAAAACTGTTTTTT.

The CDR3 sequence is CASSHPPPGGGYGYTF. CDR3 DNA sequence: TGTGCCAGCAGCCACCCACCTCCGGGGGGCGGCTATGGCTACACCTTC. The J gene is TRBJ1-2, the V gene TRBV5-6; perhaps TRBD1 as D (6 bases). This CDR3 has 16 residues. V shed 4 bases and J shed 4 bases, with 20 bases lying between them. Germline CDR1 reads SGHDT; CDR2 reads YYEEEE.

The chain has TRBV18 and TRBJ2-1; TRBD2 aligns across 11 bases. The length of the CDR3 is 17 residues. From germline, CDR1 is KGHSH and CDR2 LQKENI. With 4 bases clipped from V and 6 bases from J, the junction kept 11 bases outside the gene matches. The CDR3: CASSLTSGGGSGNEQFF. Written as DNA, the CDR3 is TGTGCCAGCTCACTTACTAGCGGGGGCGGCTCGGGCAATGAGCAGTTCTTC. Supplemented by reference TRBV18 and TRBJ2-1, the full variable domain reads NAGVMQNPRHLVRRRGQEARLRCSPMKGHSHVYWYRQLPEEGLKFMVYLQKENIIDESGMPKERFSAEFPKEGPSILRIQQVVRGDSAAYFCASSLTSGGGSGNEQFFGPGTRLTVL.

This chain links TRBV10-3 with TRBJ2-7; D perhaps matches TRBD1 (5 bases). CDR3 length: 13 amino acids. The V gene's germline CDR1 is ENHRY and CDR2 SYGVKD. V dropped 0 bases and J dropped 4 bases, with 7 bases sitting between them. DNA of the CDR3: TGTGCCATCAGTGAGTCGGGGCTTTACGAGCAGTACTTC. Translating gives CAISESGLYEQYF.

V is TRBV19 and J is TRBJ2-6; TRBD1 aligns across 7 bases. Germline trimming cut 3 bases from V and 0 bases from J; bases unmatched to any gene: 11. The CDR3 contains 19 residues. Germline V CDR1 and CDR2: LNHDA, SQIVND (reference sequence). The CDR3 coding sequence is TGTGCCAGTAGTATGGGTTTCCGAGGGGGCAGCTCTGGGGCCAACGTCCTGACTTTC. It translates to CASSMGFRGGSSGANVLTF.

The V call is TRBV18, the J call TRBJ2-6, with TRBD1 matching 7 bases. The CDR3 loop spans 17 amino acids. Germline V gives CDR1 KGHSH, CDR2 LQKENI. The ends lost 8 bases at V and 1 base at J; junction bases unmatched: 11. For the CDR3, the DNA is TGTGCCAGCGCTTCCGGGACAGCCACATCTGGGGCCAACGTCCTGACTTTC. This codes for CASASGTATSGANVLTF.

There are a few counts of this clone. The CDR3 DNA follows: TGCGCCAGCAACATCGAGGGGGCGCTTTACGAGCAGTACTTC. It translates to CASNIEGALYEQYF. The V gene is TRBV10-2, the J gene TRBJ2-7; 7 bases agree with TRBD1. The CDR3 runs to 14 residues. Trimming at V came to 7 bases and at J to 4 bases, leaving 10 bases not matched to a gene. The germline V gene has CDR1 WSHSY and CDR2 SAAADI.

The chain has TRBV19 and TRBJ1-5; no clear D. The V end was cut by 5 bases, the J end by 0 bases, with 8 bases between. The length of the CDR3 is 14 residues. CDR1 and CDR2 from the germline V gene are LNHDA and SQIVND (reference sequence). CDR3 DNA sequence: TGTGCCAGTAGTTTATCTTATAGCAATCAGCCCCAGCATTTT. It translates to CASSLSYSNQPQHF. The full variable domain, its missing parts supplied by reference TRBV19 and TRBJ1-5, is DGGITQSPKYLFRKEGQNVTLSCEQNLNHDAMYWYRQDPGQGLRLIYYSQIVNDFQKGDIAEGYSVSREKKESFPLTVTSAQKNPTAFYLCASSLSYSNQPQHFGDGTRLSIL.